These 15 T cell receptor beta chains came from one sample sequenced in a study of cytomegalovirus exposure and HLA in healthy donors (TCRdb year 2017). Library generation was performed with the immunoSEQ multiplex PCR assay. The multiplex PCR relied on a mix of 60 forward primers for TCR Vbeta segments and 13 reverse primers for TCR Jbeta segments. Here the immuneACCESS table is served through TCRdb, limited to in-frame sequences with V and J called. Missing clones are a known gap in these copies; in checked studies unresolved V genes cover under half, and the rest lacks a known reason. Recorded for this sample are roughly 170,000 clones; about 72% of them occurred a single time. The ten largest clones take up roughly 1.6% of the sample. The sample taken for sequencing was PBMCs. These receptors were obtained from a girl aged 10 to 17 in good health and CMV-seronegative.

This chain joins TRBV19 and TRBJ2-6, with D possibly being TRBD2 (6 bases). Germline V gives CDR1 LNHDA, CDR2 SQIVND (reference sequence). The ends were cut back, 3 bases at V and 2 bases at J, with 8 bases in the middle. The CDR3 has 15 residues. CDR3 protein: CASSMWGAGANVLTF. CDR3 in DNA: TGTGCCAGTAGTATGTGGGGGGCTGGGGCCAACGTCCTGACTTTC.

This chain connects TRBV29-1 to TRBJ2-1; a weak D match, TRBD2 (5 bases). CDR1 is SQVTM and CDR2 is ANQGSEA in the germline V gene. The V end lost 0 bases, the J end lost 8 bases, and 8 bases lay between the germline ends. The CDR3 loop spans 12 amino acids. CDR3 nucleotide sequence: TGCAGCGTTGAAGAGCGGGTGGATGAGCAGTTCTTC. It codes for CSVEERVDEQFF.

The CDR3 loop reads CASREEFTSPLHF. CDR3 coding DNA: TGTGCCAGCAGGGAGGAATTCACTTCACCCCTCCACTTT. The chain combines TRBV6-1 with TRBJ1-6; D call uncertain. Germline values: CDR1 MNHNS, CDR2 SASEGT. V gave up 6 bases and J gave up 9 bases, with 12 bases separating them. This CDR3 spans 13 amino acids.

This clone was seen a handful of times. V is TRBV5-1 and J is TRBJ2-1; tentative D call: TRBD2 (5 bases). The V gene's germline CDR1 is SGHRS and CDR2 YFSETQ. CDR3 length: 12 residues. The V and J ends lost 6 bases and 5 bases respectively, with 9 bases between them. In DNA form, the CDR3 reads TGCGCCAGCAAAGCGGAGAACAATGAGCAGTTCTTC. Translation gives CASKAENNEQFF.

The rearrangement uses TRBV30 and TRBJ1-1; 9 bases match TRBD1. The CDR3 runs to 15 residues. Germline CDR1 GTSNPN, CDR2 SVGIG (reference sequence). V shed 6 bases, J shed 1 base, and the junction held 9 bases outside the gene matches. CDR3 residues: CACIQGARGNTEAFF. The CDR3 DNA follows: TGTGCCTGTATACAGGGGGCGAGGGGGAACACTGAAGCTTTCTTT.

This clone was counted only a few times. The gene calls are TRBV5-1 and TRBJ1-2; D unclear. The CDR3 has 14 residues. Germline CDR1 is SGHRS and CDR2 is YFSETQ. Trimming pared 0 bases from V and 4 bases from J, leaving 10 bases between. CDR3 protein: CASSLGAMPYGYTF. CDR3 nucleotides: TGCGCCAGCAGCTTGGGGGCGATGCCCTATGGCTACACCTTC.

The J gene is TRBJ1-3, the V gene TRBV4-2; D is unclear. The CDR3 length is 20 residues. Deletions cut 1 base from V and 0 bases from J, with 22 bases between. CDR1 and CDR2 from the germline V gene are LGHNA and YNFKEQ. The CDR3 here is CASSQANPWEGPSSGNTIYF. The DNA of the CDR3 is TGTGCCAGCAGCCAAGCCAACCCCTGGGAGGGTCCGAGCTCTGGAAACACCATATATTTT.

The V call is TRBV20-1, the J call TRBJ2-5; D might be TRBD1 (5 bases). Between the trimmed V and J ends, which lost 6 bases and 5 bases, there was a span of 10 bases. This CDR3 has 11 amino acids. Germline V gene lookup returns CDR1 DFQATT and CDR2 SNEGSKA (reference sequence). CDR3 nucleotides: TGCAGTGCAGAGGCAGGGGAGACCCAGTACTTC. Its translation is CSAEAGETQYF.

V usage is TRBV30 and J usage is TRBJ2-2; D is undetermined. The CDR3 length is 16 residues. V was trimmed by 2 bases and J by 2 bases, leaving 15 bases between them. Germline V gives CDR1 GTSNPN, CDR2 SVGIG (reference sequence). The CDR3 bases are TGTGCCTGGAGTCCTCCTACCGGAGCCAACACCGGGGAGCTGTTTTTT. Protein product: CAWSPPTGANTGELFF.

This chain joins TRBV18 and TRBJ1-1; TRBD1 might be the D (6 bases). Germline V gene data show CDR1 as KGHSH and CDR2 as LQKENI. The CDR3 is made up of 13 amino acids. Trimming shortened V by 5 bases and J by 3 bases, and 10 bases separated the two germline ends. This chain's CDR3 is CASSRGGDTEAFF. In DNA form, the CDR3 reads TGTGCCAGCTCAAGAGGGGGGGACACTGAAGCTTTCTTT.

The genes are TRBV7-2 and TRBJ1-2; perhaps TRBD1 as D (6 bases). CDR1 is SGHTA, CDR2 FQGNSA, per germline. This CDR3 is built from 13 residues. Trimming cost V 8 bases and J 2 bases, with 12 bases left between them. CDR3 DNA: TGTGCCAGCGCGCCAGGGGCCAACTATGGCTACACCTTC. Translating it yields CASAPGANYGYTF.

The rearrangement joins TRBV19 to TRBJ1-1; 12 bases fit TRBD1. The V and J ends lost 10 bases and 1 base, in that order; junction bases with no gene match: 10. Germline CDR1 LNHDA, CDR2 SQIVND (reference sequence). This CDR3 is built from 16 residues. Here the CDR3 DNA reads TGTGCCACCAGTCCGGGACAGGGGGCCACGAACACTGAAGCTTTCTTT. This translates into CATSPGQGATNTEAFF. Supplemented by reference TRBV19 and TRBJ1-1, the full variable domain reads DGGITQSPKYLFRKEGQNVTLSCEQNLNHDAMYWYRQDPGQGLRLIYYSQIVNDFQKGDIAEGYSVSREKKESFPLTVTSAQKNPTAFYLCATSPGQGATNTEAFFGQGTRLTVV.

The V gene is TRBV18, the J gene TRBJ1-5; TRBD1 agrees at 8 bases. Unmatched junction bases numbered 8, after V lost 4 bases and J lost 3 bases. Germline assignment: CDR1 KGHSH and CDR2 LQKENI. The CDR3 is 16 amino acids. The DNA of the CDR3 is TGTGCCAGCTCACTGACAGGGGAGGGAAACAATCAGCCCCAGCATTTT. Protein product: CASSLTGEGNNQPQHF.

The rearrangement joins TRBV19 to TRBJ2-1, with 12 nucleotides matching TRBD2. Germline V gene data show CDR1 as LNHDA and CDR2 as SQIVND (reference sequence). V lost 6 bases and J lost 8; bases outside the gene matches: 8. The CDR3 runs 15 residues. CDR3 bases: TGTGCCAGTAGCTACACTAGCGGGGGGTTCGATGAGCAGTTCTTC. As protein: CASSYTSGGFDEQFF.

The CDR3 sequence is CAATTGEGEKLFF. For the CDR3, the DNA is TGTGCCGCGACCACAGGGGAAGGCGAAAAACTGTTTTTT. This chain joins TRBV6-1 and TRBJ1-4; TRBD1 matches at 7 bases. The CDR3 length is 13 residues. The trim removed 11 bases at V and 8 bases at J, leaving 11 bases unmatched. Germline assignment: CDR1 MNHNS and CDR2 SASEGT.